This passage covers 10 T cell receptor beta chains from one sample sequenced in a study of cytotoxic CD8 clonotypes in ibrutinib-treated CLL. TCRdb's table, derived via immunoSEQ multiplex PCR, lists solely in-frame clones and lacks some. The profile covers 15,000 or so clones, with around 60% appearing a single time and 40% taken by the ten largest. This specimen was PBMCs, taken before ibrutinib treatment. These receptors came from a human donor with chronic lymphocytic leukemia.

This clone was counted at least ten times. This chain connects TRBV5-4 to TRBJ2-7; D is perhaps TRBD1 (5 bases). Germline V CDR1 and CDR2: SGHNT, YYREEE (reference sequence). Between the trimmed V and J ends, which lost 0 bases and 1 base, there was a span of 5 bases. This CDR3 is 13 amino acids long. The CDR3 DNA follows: TGTGCCAGCAGCTTGGACAGGTCCTACGAGCAGTACTTC. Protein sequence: CASSLDRSYEQYF.

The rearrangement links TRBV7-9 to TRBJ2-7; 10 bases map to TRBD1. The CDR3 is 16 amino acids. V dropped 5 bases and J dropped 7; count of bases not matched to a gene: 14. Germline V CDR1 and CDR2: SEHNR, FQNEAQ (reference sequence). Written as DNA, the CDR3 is TGTGCCAGCAGCCCGATAGACGCCGGGACAGGGGATGAGCAGTACTTC. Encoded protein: CASSPIDAGTGDEQYF.

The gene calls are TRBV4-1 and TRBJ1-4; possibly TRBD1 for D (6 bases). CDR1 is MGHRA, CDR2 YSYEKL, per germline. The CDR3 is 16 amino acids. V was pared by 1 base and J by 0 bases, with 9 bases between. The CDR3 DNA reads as TGCGCCAGCAGCCAAGCCACAGGGACAACTAATGAAAAACTGTTTTTT. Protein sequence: CASSQATGTTNEKLFF.

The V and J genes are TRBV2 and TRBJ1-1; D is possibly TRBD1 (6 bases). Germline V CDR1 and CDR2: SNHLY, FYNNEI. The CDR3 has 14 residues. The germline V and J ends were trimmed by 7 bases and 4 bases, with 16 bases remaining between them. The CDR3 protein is CASTGDTVTTEAFF. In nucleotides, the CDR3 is TGTGCCAGCACCGGGGACACAGTAACCACTGAAGCTTTCTTT.

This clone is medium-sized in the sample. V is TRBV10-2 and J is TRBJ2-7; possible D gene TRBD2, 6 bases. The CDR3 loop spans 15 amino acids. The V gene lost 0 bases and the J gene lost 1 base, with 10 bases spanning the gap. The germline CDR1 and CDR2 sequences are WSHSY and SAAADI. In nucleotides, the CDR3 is TGCGCCAGCAGTGAGTCGGCGGGGCCTTCCTACGAGCAGTACTTC. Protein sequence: CASSESAGPSYEQYF.

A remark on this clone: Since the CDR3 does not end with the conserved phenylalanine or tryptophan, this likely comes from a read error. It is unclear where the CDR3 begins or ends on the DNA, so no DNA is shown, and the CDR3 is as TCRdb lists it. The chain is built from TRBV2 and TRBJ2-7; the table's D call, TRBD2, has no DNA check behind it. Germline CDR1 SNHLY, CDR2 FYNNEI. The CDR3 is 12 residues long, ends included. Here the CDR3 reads CASSEGLSAVPN.

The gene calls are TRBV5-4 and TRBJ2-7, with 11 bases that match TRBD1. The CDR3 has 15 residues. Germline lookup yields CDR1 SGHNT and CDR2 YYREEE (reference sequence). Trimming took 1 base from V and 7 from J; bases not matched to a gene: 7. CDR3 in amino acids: CASSLTGTGGAEQYF. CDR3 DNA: TGTGCCAGCAGCTTGACCGGGACAGGGGGTGCTGAGCAGTACTTC. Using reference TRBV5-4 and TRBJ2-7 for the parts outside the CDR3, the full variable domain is ETGVTQSPTHLIKTRGQQVTLRCSSQSGHNTVSWYQQALGQGPQFIFQYYREEENGRGNFPPRFSGLQFPNYSSELNVNALELDDSALYLCASSLTGTGGAEQYFGPGTRLTVT.

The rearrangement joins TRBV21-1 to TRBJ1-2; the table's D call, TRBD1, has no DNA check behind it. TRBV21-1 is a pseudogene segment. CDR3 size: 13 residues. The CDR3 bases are TGTGCCAGCAGCAAAGTACCAGGGTGGAGCTACACCTTC. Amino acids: CASSKVPGWSYTF.

CDR3 DNA: TGTGCCAGCAGCCCATCACCAGCCGAAAAACTGTTTTTT. Translated, it gives CASSPSPAEKLFF. The chain has TRBV5-6 and TRBJ1-4, with D unresolved. The CDR3 loop spans 13 amino acids. Deletions cut 4 bases from V and 8 bases from J, with 12 bases between. Germline CDR1 and CDR2: SGHDT and YYEEEE. The entire variable domain, with the rest obtained from reference TRBV5-6 and TRBJ1-4, is as follows: DAGVTQSPTHLIKTRGQQVTLRCSPKSGHDTVSWYQQALGQGPQFIFQYYEEEERQRGNFPDRFSGHQFPNYSSELNVNALLLGDSALYLCASSPSPAEKLFFGSGTQLSVL.

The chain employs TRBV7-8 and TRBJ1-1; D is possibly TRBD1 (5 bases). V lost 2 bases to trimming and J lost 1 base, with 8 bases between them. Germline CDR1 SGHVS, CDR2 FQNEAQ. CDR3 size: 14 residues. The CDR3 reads CASSLNRGNTEAFF. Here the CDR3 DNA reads TGTGCCAGCAGCTTAAATAGGGGGAACACTGAAGCTTTCTTT.